This T cell receptor beta chain emerged from a study of radiotherapy plus CTLA-4 blockade in lung cancer. For the study at large: Objective responses were seen in around 18% of patients, disease control in about 33%. Study-wide results and limits: Among reported predictors of response, early blood T cell clone dynamics with interferon-beta performed best. Blood saw expansion of tumor-derived TCR clones after radiotherapy plus ipilimumab.

The V gene's germline CDR1 is ENHRY and CDR2 SYGVKD. V lost 8 bases to trimming and J lost 6 bases, with 10 bases between them. The CDR3 is 11 residues long. Each patient with chemo-refractory metastatic non-small-cell lung cancer was treated with focal radiation plus CTLA-4 blockade using ipilimumab. As regards this clone: The antigen remains unidentified.

The method was immunoSEQ multiplex PCR; TCRdb's version includes in-frame clones alone and lacks a portion of them. In the table there are about 47,000 clones, around 76% of which are singletons. The sample was peripheral blood, taken from a patient treated with radiotherapy plus ipilimumab. The TCR comes from a human donor with non-small cell lung cancer who had stable disease on radiotherapy plus ipilimumab. The chain combines TRBV10-3 with TRBJ1-1; D not certain. The CDR3 DNA reads as TGTGCCATCCAAAGAGAGTCTGAAGCTTTCTTT. The encoded protein is CAIQRESEAFF.